This TCR beta chain was recorded in a study of T-cell reconstitution after alpha-beta-depleted transplantation in children. This clonotype showed up many times. The antigen is unknown. The study's findings and limits: Day-60 TCRbeta diversity that was high in some patients was derived from surviving recipient T cells and thymic progenitors. In patients about two months after transplant, alpha-beta T cells reportedly arose from several hundred expanded graft clones. Newly generated T cells supplied most T-cell counts and diversity one year post-transplant.

This CDR3 contains 16 residues. Trimming took off 9 bases at V and 7 bases at J, with 24 bases between the two ends. The germline CDR1 and CDR2 sequences are KGHDR and SFDVKD. Unique molecular identifiers featured in how the TCRbeta library was prepared. From the PCR reads, TCRdb called clonotypes with MiXCR, one entry per CDR3 protein. Found here are approximately 8,000 distinct CDR3 sequences, roughly 13% of them singletons; the top ten hold under 55%. V and J are TRBV24-1 and TRBJ2-1; D may be TRBD1 (6 bases). This sequence originates from a patient younger than 10 who had a stem cell transplant for inherited bone marrow failure, so the T cells may come from the graft donor. Sequenced material: PBMCs, mostly from graft donor cells, taken 60 days after TCRalphabeta/CD19-depleted stem cell transplant. The CDR3 loop is CATRARGSTGSNEQFF. Here the CDR3 DNA reads TGTGCCACCCGTGCTAGGGGCTCCACAGGGAGTAATGAGCAGTTCTTC.